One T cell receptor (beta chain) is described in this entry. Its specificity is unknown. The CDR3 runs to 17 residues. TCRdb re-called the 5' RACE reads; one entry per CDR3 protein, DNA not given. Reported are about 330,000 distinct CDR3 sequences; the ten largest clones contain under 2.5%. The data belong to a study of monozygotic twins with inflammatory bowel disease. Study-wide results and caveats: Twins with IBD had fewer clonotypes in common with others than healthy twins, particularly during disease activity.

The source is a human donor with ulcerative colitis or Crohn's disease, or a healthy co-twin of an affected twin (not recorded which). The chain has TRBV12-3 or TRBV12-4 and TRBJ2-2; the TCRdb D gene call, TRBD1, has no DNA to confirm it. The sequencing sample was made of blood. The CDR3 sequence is CASSLVAGGLDTGELFF.